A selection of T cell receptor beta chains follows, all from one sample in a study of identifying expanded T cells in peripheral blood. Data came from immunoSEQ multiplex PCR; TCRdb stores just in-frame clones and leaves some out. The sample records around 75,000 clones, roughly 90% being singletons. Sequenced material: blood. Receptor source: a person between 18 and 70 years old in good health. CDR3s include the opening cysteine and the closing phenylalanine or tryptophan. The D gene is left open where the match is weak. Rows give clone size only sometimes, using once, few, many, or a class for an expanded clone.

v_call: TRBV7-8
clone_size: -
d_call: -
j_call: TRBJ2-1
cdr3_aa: CASSLGPDAGQFF
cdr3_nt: TGTGCCAGCAGCTTAGGACCCGATGCCGGGCAGTTCTTC

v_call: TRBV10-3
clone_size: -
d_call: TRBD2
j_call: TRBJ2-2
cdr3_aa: CAIMTSGGNTGELFF
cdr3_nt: TGTGCCATCATGACTAGCGGGGGGAACACCGGGGAGCTGTTTTTT

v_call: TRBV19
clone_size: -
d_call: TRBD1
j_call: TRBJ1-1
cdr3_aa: CASSVTGVGKNTEAFF
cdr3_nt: TGTGCCAGTAGTGTTACAGGGGTCGGCAAGAACACTGAAGCTTTCTTT

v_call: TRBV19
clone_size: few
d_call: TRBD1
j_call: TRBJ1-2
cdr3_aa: CASRDRGGYTF
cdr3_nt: TGTGCCAGCAGGGACAGGGGAGGCTACACCTTC

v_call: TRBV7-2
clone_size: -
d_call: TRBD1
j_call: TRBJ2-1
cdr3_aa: CASSALQGALNNEQFF
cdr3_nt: TGTGCCAGCAGCGCCCTACAGGGGGCTCTTAACAATGAGCAGTTCTTC

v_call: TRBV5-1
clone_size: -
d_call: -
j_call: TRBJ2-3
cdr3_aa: CASSLRDRYTDTQYF
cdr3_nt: TGCGCCAGCAGCTTGCGTGACAGATACACAGATACGCAGTATTTT

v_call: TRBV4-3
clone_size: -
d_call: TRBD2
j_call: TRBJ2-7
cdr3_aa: CASSRGPSGDPYEQYF
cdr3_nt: TGCGCCAGCAGCCGGGGCCCTAGCGGGGACCCTTACGAGCAGTACTTC

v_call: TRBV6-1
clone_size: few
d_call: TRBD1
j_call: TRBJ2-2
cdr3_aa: CASGQDTGELFF
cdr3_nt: TGTGCCAGTGGACAGGACACCGGGGAGCTGTTTTTT

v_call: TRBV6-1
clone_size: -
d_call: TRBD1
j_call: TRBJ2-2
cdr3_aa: CASVPTGVNTGELFF
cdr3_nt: TGTGCCAGCGTCCCTACAGGGGTGAACACCGGGGAGCTGTTTTTT

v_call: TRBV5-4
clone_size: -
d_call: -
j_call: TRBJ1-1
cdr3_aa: CATFLPGGLNTEAFF
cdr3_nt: TGTGCCACCTTTCTTCCTGGGGGCTTGAACACTGAAGCTTTCTTT

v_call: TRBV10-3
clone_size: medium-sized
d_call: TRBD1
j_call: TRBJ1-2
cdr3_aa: CAISESTTGGVYGYTF
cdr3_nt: TGTGCCATCAGTGAGTCGACTACAGGGGGGGTCTATGGCTACACCTTC

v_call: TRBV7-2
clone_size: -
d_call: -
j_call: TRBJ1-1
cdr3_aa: CASKEQGLEAFF
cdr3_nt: TGTGCCAGCAAAGAGCAGGGGCTGGAAGCTTTCTTT

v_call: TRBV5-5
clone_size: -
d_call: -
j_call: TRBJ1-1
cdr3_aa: CASSFGAGTEAFF
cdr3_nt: TGTGCCAGCAGCTTTGGCGCGGGAACTGAAGCTTTCTTT

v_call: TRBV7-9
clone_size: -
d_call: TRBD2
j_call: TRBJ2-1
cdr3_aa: CASSHGGRPNNEQFF
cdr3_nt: TGTGCCAGCAGCCACGGCGGGAGACCCAACAATGAGCAGTTCTTC

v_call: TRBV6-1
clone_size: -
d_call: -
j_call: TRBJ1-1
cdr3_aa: CASSFRGGTEAFF
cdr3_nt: TGTGCCAGCAGTTTCCGGGGAGGCACTGAAGCTTTCTTT

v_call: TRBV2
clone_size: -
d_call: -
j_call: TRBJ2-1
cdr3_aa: CASSPRGARNEQFF
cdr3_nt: TGTGCCAGCAGTCCACGGGGGGCCCGCAATGAGCAGTTCTTC

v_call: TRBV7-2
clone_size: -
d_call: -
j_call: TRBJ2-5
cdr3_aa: CASSSWETQYF
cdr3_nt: TGTGCCAGCAGCTCCTGGGAGACCCAGTACTTC

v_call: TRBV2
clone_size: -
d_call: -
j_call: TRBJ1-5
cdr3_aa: CASRLDTTHQPQHF
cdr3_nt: TGTGCCAGCAGGCTTGACACAACACATCAGCCCCAGCATTTT

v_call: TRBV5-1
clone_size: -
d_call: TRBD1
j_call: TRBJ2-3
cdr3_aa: CASSLEGPGQITDTQYF
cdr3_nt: TGCGCCAGCAGCTTGGAGGGTCCGGGACAGATCACAGATACGCAGTATTTT

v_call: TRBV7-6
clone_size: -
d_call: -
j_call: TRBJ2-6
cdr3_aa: CASSSSPSGANVLTF
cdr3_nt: TGTGCCAGCAGCTCCTCCCCCTCTGGGGCCAACGTCCTGACTTTC

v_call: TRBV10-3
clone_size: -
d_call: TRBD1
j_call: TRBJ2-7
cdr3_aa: CAISESVLGQTAYEQYF
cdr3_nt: TGTGCCATCAGTGAGTCGGTATTGGGACAGACTGCCTACGAGCAGTACTTC

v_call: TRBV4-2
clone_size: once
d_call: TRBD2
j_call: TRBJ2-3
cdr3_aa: CASSQSGRTSTDTQYF
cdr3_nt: TGTGCCAGCAGCCAAAGCGGGAGGACTAGCACAGATACGCAGTATTTT

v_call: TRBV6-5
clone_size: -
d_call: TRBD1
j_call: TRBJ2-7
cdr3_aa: CASRVTGGSSYEQYF
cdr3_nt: TGTGCCAGCAGGGTGACAGGGGGAAGCTCCTACGAGCAGTACTTC

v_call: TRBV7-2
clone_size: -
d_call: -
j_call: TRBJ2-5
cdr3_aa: CASSFELRTAQETQYF
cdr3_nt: TGTGCCAGCAGCTTCGAGCTACGGACAGCCCAAGAGACCCAGTACTTC

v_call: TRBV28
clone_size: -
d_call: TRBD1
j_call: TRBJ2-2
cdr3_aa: CASSSTTGAGELFF
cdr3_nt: TGTGCCAGCAGTTCGACTACAGGGGCCGGGGAGCTGTTTTTT

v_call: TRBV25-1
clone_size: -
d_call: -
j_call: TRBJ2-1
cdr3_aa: CASSNPRAEQFF
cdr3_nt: TGTGCCAGCAGTAACCCCCGGGCTGAGCAGTTCTTC

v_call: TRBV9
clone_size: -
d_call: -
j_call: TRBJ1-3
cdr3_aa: CASSVRTVGSGNTIYF
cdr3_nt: TGTGCCAGCAGCGTCCGGACGGTCGGCTCTGGAAACACCATATATTTT

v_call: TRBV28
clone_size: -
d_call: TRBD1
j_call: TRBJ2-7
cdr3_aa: CASSLGGTGDLYYEQYF
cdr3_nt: TGTGCCAGCAGTTTGGGGGGGACAGGGGATCTTTATTACGAGCAGTACTTC

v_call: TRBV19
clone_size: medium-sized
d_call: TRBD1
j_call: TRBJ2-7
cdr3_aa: CASKPGQGAGEQYF
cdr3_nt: TGTGCCAGTAAACCGGGACAGGGGGCGGGGGAGCAGTACTTC

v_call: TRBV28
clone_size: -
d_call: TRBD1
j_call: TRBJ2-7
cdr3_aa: CASRAPGTGIYEQYF
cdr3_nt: TGTGCCAGCAGAGCCCCAGGGACAGGGATCTACGAGCAGTACTTC

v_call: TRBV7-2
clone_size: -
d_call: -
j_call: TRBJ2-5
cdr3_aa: CASSLGGGQETQYF
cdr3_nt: TGTGCCAGCAGCTTAGGGGGAGGCCAAGAGACCCAGTACTTC

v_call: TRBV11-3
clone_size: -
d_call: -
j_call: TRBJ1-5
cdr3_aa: CASSLVPQPQHF
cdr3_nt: TGTGCCAGCAGCTTAGTTCCGCAGCCCCAGCATTTT

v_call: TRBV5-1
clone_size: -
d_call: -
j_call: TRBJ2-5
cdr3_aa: CASSSIPGETQYF
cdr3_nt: TGCGCCAGCAGCTCAATACCCGGGGAGACCCAGTACTTC

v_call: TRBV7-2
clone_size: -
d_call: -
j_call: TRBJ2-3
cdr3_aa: CASSLGAGTTDTQYF
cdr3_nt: TGTGCCAGCAGCTTAGGGGCCGGGACGACAGATACGCAGTATTTT

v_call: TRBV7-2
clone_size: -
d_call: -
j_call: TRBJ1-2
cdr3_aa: CASSHRTENYGYTF
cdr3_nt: TGTGCCAGCAGCCACAGGACGGAGAACTATGGCTACACCTTC

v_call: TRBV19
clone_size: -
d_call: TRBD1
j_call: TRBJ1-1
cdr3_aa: CASRIRGGSHTEAFF
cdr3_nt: TGTGCCAGTAGGATCAGAGGGGGCAGTCACACTGAAGCTTTCTTT

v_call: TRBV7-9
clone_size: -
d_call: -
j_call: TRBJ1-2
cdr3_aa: CASSRGEGSSNYGYTF
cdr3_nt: TGTGCCAGCAGCCGAGGCGAGGGCAGTTCTAACTATGGCTACACCTTC

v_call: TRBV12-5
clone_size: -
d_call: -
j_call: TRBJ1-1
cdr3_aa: CASGPPGGMNTEAFF
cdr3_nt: TGTGCTAGTGGTCCCCCCGGGGGAATGAACACTGAAGCTTTCTTT

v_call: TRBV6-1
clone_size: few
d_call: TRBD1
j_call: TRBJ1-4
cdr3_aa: CASSAGQALTNEKLFF
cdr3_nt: TGTGCCAGCAGTGCGGGACAGGCCCTAACTAATGAAAAACTGTTTTTT

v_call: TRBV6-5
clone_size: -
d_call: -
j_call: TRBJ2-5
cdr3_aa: CASSYGGGQIGETQYF
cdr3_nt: TGTGCCAGCAGTTACGGAGGGGGTCAGATTGGAGAGACCCAGTACTTC

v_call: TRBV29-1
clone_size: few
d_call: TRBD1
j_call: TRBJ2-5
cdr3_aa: CSVDRGRETQYF
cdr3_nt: TGCAGCGTCGACAGGGGGCGAGAGACCCAGTACTTC

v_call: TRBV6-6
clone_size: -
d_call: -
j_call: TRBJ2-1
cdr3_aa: CASSYSRERYNEQFF
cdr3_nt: TGTGCCAGCAGTTACTCTAGGGAGCGCTACAATGAGCAGTTCTTC

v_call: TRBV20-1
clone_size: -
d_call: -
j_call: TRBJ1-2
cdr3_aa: CSATGSYGYTF
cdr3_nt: TGCAGTGCTACAGGGAGTTATGGCTACACCTTC

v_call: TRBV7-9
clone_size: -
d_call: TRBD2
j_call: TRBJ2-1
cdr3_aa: CASTTSGRYNEQFF
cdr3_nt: TGTGCCAGCACCACTAGCGGGAGATACAATGAGCAGTTCTTC

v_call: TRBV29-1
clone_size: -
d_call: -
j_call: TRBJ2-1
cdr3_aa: CSVGQQGNEQFF
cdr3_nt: TGCAGCGTTGGACAGCAAGGCAATGAGCAGTTCTTC

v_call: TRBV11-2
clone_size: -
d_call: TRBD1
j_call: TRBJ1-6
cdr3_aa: CASSSPRQGMKSPLHF
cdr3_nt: TGTGCCAGCAGCTCCCCCCGACAGGGGATGAAATCACCCCTCCACTTT

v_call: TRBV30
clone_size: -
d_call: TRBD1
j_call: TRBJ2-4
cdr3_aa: CAWIDRVRGNIQYF
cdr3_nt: TGTGCCTGGATCGACAGGGTTCGTGGAAACATTCAGTACTTC

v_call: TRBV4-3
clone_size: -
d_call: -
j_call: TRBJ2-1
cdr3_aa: CASSQELGAVAEQFF
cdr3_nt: TGCGCCAGCAGCCAAGAGTTGGGGGCCGTGGCTGAGCAGTTCTTC

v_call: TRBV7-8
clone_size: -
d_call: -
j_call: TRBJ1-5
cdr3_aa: CASSLRTFLGDSNQPQHF
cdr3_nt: TGTGCCAGCAGCCTCCGGACGTTCCTGGGGGATAGCAATCAGCCCCAGCATTTT

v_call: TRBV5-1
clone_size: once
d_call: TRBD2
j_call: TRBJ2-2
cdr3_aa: CASSFTSGGTGELFF
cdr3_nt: TGCGCCAGCAGCTTCACTAGCGGGGGCACCGGGGAGCTGTTTTTT

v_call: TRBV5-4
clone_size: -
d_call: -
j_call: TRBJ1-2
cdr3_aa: CASSMGGQGYYGYTF
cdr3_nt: TGTGCCAGCAGCATGGGAGGGCAGGGGTACTATGGCTACACCTTC

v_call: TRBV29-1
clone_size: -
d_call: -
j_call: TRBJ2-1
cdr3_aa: CSVESRGRNSYNEQFF
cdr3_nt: TGCAGCGTTGAAAGTAGAGGCAGAAATTCCTACAATGAGCAGTTCTTC

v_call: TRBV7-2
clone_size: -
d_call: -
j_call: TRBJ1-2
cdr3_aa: CASSFNLGRGETF
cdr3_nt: TGTGCCAGCAGCTTTAACCTCGGCCGGGGTGAGACCTTC

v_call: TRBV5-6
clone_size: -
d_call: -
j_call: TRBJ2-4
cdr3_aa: CASSYGLNNIQYF
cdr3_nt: TGTGCCAGCAGCTATGGACTGAATAACATTCAGTACTTC

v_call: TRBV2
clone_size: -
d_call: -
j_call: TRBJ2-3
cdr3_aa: CASSESASTDTQYF
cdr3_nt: TGTGCCAGCAGTGAATCGGCTAGCACAGATACGCAGTATTTT